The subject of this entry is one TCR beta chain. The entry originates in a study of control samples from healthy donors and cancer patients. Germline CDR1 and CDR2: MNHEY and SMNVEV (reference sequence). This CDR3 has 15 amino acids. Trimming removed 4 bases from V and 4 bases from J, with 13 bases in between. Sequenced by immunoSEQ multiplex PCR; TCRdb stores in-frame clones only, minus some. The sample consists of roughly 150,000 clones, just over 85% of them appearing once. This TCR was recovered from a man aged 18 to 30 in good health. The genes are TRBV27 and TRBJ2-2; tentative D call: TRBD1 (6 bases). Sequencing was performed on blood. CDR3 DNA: TGTGCCAGCAGTTCCGACAGGAGAGGCACCGGGGAGCTGTTTTTT. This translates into CASSSDRRGTGELFF.